These 30 T cell receptor beta chains were all obtained from the same sample, sequenced in a study of blood T cells in healthy people across ages (dated by TCRdb to the mid-2010s). Receptors were amplified or captured by 5' RACE. These reads were obtained on an Illumina HiSeq 2500. A second PCR of about 7 to 12 cycles was performed with a sample-barcoded 5' primer and a J-beta primer mix. TCRdb handled the public reads itself, with Q25 trimming in fastp and clone calling in MiXCR, and kept productive beta chains. Rows are unified per CDR3 protein, each entry keeping the most common DNA and genes. In all, the sample holds almost 550,000 distinct CDR3 sequences, and 20% to 30% of those were seen once. Around 10% of the sample is held by the ten biggest clonotypes. The same sample was also used in a study of T cells of mothers and their children.

The sample was blood. Receptor source: a boy between 10 and 17 years old in good health.

The V gene is TRBV20-1, the J gene TRBJ2-7; perhaps TRBD2 as D (5 bases). Germline CDR1 DFQATT, CDR2 SNEGSKA (reference sequence). The germline V and J ends were trimmed by 0 bases and 6 bases, with 15 bases remaining between them. The CDR3 length is 14 residues. The CDR3 bases are TGCAGTGCTAGAGATCAGCAGTACGCGGGCGAGCAGTACTTC. Translating it yields CSARDQQYAGEQYF.

The CDR3 DNA follows: TGTGCCAGCAGCTGGGTCCCTACCTGGTCCTACGAGCAGTACTTC. This encodes CASSWVPTWSYEQYF. This chain connects TRBV9 to TRBJ2-7; D call uncertain. V lost 4 bases and J 1 base, leaving 15 bases between the germline ends. This CDR3 region has 15 residues. The germline gives CDR1 SGDLS, CDR2 YYNGEE.

The CDR3 coding sequence is TGCAGTGCTCTGTTCATAGATACGCAGTATTTT. Encoded protein: CSALFIDTQYF. The chain links TRBV20-1 to TRBJ2-3; no clear D. Germline-derived CDR1 and CDR2 are DFQATT and SNEGSKA (reference sequence). Trimming removed 5 bases at V and 5 bases at J, with 8 bases between. There are 11 residues in the CDR3.

The sample holds many counts of this clonotype. The chain carries TRBV4-1 and TRBJ2-5; no clear D gene. Germline V CDR1 and CDR2: MGHRA, YSYEKL. V dropped 1 base and J dropped 1 base, with 4 bases sitting between them. The CDR3 has 13 residues. Here the CDR3 reads CASSQGTQETQYF. CDR3 sequence (DNA): TGCGCCAGCAGCCAAGGGACCCAAGAGACCCAGTACTTC.

In this sample, this clonotype turned up a few times. The chain has TRBV28 and TRBJ2-4; maybe TRBD1 (6 bases). This CDR3 region has 14 residues. Germline CDR1 and CDR2: MDHEN and SYDVKM. The chain's CDR3 is CGTQGSLAKNIQYF. In DNA form, the CDR3 reads TGTGGAACGCAGGGGTCATTGGCCAAAAACATTCAGTACTTC. The whole variable domain, remainder taken from reference TRBV28 and TRBJ2-4, is DVKVTQSSRYLVKRTGEKVFLECVQDMDHENMFWYRQDPGLGLRLIYFSYDVKMKEKGDIPEGYSVSREKKERFSLILESASTNQTSMYLCGTQGSLAKNIQYFGAGTRLSVL.

The chain is built from TRBV6-2 or TRBV6-3 and TRBJ1-5, with TRBD1 matching over 7 bases. From germline, CDR1 is MNHEY and CDR2 SVGEGT. The CDR3 spans 16 residues. Trimming cost V 6 bases and J 0 bases; bases outside gene matches: 8. This chain's CDR3 is CASSLGTVYSNQPQHF. In nucleotides, the CDR3 is TGTGCCAGCAGCCTCGGGACAGTTTATAGCAATCAGCCCCAGCATTTT.

The rearrangement uses TRBV29-1 and TRBJ1-2; tentatively, D is TRBD1 (6 bases). V lost 6 bases and J 1 base, leaving 12 bases between the germline ends. The CDR3 spans 13 residues. The germline CDR1 and CDR2 sequences are SQVTM and ANQGSEA. In DNA, the CDR3 is TGCAGCGTCGGGAACAGGGATAACTATGGCTACACCTTC. The encoded protein is CSVGNRDNYGYTF.

There are a few counts of this clonotype. This chain joins TRBV7-2 and TRBJ1-2, with no clear D. Germline lookup yields CDR1 SGHTA and CDR2 FQGNSA. The CDR3 extends over 15 amino acids. V was shortened by 1 base and J by 2 bases, with 11 bases between the two germline ends. This chain's CDR3 is CASSLVSVSNYGYTF. The CDR3 DNA follows: TGTGCCAGCAGCTTAGTCTCCGTTTCGAACTATGGCTACACCTTC.

This sequence joins TRBV7-8 and TRBJ2-5, with a tentative D call TRBD1 (5 bases). Germline assignment: CDR1 SGHVS and CDR2 FQNEAQ. Trimming took 8 bases from V and 4 from J, leaving 8 bases between them. CDR3 length: 11 amino acids. CDR3 DNA sequence: TGTGCCAGCCATAGGGGAGAGACCCAGTACTTC. It specifies CASHRGETQYF.

The chain employs TRBV20-1 and TRBJ2-3; unclear D gene. Germline V gene lookup returns CDR1 DFQATT and CDR2 SNEGSKA (reference sequence). V was shortened by 0 bases and J by 0 bases, with 10 bases between the two germline ends. The CDR3 is 15 amino acids. This chain's CDR3 is CSAREAGFSTDTQYF. CDR3 DNA: TGCAGTGCTAGAGAGGCAGGTTTTAGCACAGATACGCAGTATTTT.

The chain is built from TRBV11-2 and TRBJ2-7; D may be TRBD1 (6 bases). The CDR3 consists of 16 residues. Looked up from germline, CDR1 is SGHAT and CDR2 is FQNNGV. Trimming pared 1 base from V and 4 bases from J, leaving 17 bases between. This CDR3 is CASSLVLGTNGYEQYF. CDR3 coding DNA: TGTGCCAGCAGCTTAGTTTTAGGGACAAATGGATACGAGCAGTACTTC.

The chain employs TRBV9 and TRBJ2-5, with unresolved D. V lost 0 bases and J lost 0, with 9 bases in between. CDR1 SGDLS and CDR2 YYNGEE come from the germline V gene. The CDR3 has 15 residues. CDR3 coding DNA: TGTGCCAGCAGCGTAGAAGACCGATACCAAGAGACCCAGTACTTC. Its translation: CASSVEDRYQETQYF.

The CDR3 DNA sequence: TGCGCCAGCAGCCAAGAGTTCCGGGAACAAACCTACGAGCAGTACTTC. Encoded protein: CASSQEFREQTYEQYF. The V and J genes are TRBV4-1 and TRBJ2-7; weak D call: TRBD2 (5 bases). V was clipped by 0 bases and J by 2 bases, with 14 bases between them. The CDR3 covers 16 residues. The germline gives CDR1 MGHRA, CDR2 YSYEKL.

This clonotype occurred a few times. This sequence joins TRBV9 and TRBJ2-1; 10 bases line up with TRBD2. Germline values: CDR1 SGDLS, CDR2 YYNGEE. V shed 4 bases, J shed 2 bases, and the junction held 9 bases outside the gene matches. The CDR3 runs 17 residues. The CDR3 coding sequence is TGTGCCAGCAGCCCTGAGGAAGCGGGGGGGCCCTACAATGAGCAGTTCTTC. Its protein product is CASSPEEAGGPYNEQFF.

Only a few counts were recorded for this clonotype. The V call is TRBV4-3, the J call TRBJ2-1; tentatively, D is TRBD1 or TRBD2 (5 bases each). The V and J ends lost 4 bases and 0 bases respectively, with 10 bases between them. The CDR3 spans 15 residues. The germline CDR1 and CDR2 sequences are LGHNA and YSLEER. CDR3 sequence (DNA): TGCGCCAGCAGCCCCCGGGGCCACTCCTACAATGAGCAGTTCTTC. It yields the protein CASSPRGHSYNEQFF.

CDR3 protein: CASSYSLAGGYTF. CDR3 DNA sequence: TGTGCCAGCAGTTACTCATTAGCGGGTGGCTACACCTTC. The chain employs TRBV6-5 and TRBJ1-2; D is unresolved. V lost 0 bases and J lost 7, with 9 bases in between. CDR1 is MNHEY, CDR2 SVGAGI, per germline. The CDR3 is 13 residues long.

This clonotype was seen more than once but under ten times. This chain uses TRBV9 with TRBJ2-3; D unresolved. With 0 bases removed from V and 2 bases from J, the gap between germline ends came to 13 bases. The CDR3 has 16 residues. Germline CDR1 SGDLS, CDR2 YYNGEE. As DNA, the CDR3 is TGTGCCAGCAGCGTAGGCGGTCAGGTGTACACAGATACGCAGTATTTT. Encoded protein: CASSVGGQVYTDTQYF. The full variable domain, completed using reference TRBV9 and TRBJ2-3, is DSGVTQTPKHLITATGQRVTLRCSPRSGDLSVYWYQQSLDQGLQFLIQYYNGEERAKGNILERFSAQQFPDLHSELNLSSLELGDSALYFCASSVGGQVYTDTQYFGPGTRLTVL.

This clonotype has a handful of counts. The rearrangement joins TRBV7-6 to TRBJ2-1; D uncertain. Germline V CDR1 and CDR2: SGHVS, FNYEAQ. Deletions cut 3 bases from V and 4 bases from J, with 19 bases between. CDR3 size: 17 residues. The CDR3 protein is CASSFNPTGPRYNEQFF. CDR3 bases: TGTGCCAGCAGCTTCAACCCGACCGGGCCCCGTTACAATGAGCAGTTCTTC.

This clonotype was detected a few times. This rearrangement joins TRBV29-1 to TRBJ2-5; 10 bases are a match to TRBD1. With the DNA end fitting TRBJ2-7 better, the J assignment may be wrong. CDR1 is SQVTM, CDR2 ANQGSEA, per germline. This CDR3 is built from 17 residues. The CDR3 reads CSVRQGQGGFGFYEQYF. The CDR3 region has the DNA TGCAGCGTTCGGCAAGGACAGGGGGGTTTCGGCTTCTACGAGCAGTACTTC.

The chain employs TRBV3-1 and TRBJ2-7; maybe TRBD2 (5 bases). CDR3 size: 17 residues. The germline V gene has CDR1 LGHDT and CDR2 YNNKEL (reference sequence). The V gene lost 1 base and the J gene lost 0 bases, with 16 bases spanning the gap. CDR3: CASSQGFSDWSSYEQYF. The CDR3 coding sequence is TGTGCCAGCAGCCAAGGTTTCTCGGACTGGAGCTCCTACGAGCAGTACTTC.

The chain joins TRBV13 to TRBJ2-2; no firm D call. The V end lost 2 bases, the J end lost 6 bases, and 7 bases lay between the germline ends. The CDR3 consists of 13 residues. Germline V gene lookup returns CDR1 PRHDT and CDR2 FYEKMQ (reference sequence). This chain's CDR3 is CASSLLASGELFF. CDR3 in DNA: TGTGCCAGCAGCTTATTAGCTTCCGGGGAGCTGTTTTTT.

This clonotype was seen many times. The chain links TRBV4-1 to TRBJ1-3; D is possibly TRBD1 (5 bases). Deletions cut 6 bases from V and 2 bases from J, with 11 bases between. The CDR3 extends over 14 amino acids. Per germline, CDR1 MGHRA and CDR2 YSYEKL. Here the CDR3 DNA reads TGCGCCAGCAGTCTAGACAGAACTGGAAACACCATATATTTT. This translates into CASSLDRTGNTIYF.

There are a few counts of this clonotype. The chain is built from TRBV25-1 and TRBJ2-2; D is undetermined. The CDR3 sequence is 14 residues long. The germline V gene has CDR1 MGHDK and CDR2 SYGVNS. Trimming took 3 bases from V and 0 from J, leaving 5 bases between them. Here the CDR3 DNA reads TGTGCCAGCAGTGACCGGACGAACACCGGGGAGCTGTTTTTT. Its translation is CASSDRTNTGELFF.

The chain links TRBV9 to TRBJ2-5, with TRBD2 matching over 12 bases. The trim removed 0 bases at V and 2 bases at J, leaving 5 bases unmatched. The germline gives CDR1 SGDLS, CDR2 YYNGEE. This CDR3 comprises 17 residues. For the CDR3, the DNA is TGTGCCAGCAGCGTAGACCTAGCGGGAGGGATACAAGAGACCCAGTACTTC. Translation: CASSVDLAGGIQETQYF.

This clonotype was detected only a few times. The chain employs TRBV7-9 and TRBJ2-1; maybe TRBD2 (6 bases). Germline CDR1 reads SEHNR; CDR2 reads FQNEAQ (reference sequence). CDR3 length equals 18 residues. Trimming stripped 8 bases from V and 0 bases from J, with 23 bases between. The CDR3 DNA reads as TGTGCCAGCGGCCCAAATTACTATGGCGGGGACTCCTACAATGAGCAGTTCTTC. Its translation: CASGPNYYGGDSYNEQFF.

V gene TRBV3-1 combines with J gene TRBJ1-2, with 7 bases aligning to TRBD1. Germline V gives CDR1 LGHDT, CDR2 YNNKEL (reference sequence). With 4 bases clipped from V and 5 bases from J, the junction kept 10 bases outside the gene matches. CDR3 length: 15 amino acids. The CDR3 DNA reads TGTGCCAGCAGCCTCCTCCTTACAGGGGAATATGGCTACACCTTC. Translation gives CASSLLLTGEYGYTF.

The chain combines TRBV14 with TRBJ2-7; maybe TRBD1 (6 bases). Per the germline V gene, CDR1 is SGHDN and CDR2 is FVKESK. The CDR3 spans 16 residues. Trimming took off 3 bases at V and 12 bases at J, with 27 bases between the two ends. The DNA of the CDR3 is TGTGCCAGCAGCCACGTAGATTACGGACAGAGAGGGTTACCGTACTTC. This codes for CASSHVDYGQRGLPYF.

The J gene is TRBJ1-4, the V gene TRBV6-2 or TRBV6-3, with D uncertain. This CDR3 is built from 14 residues. Germline CDR1 and CDR2: MNHEY and SVGEGT. V dropped 2 bases and J dropped 3 bases, with 7 bases sitting between them. DNA of the CDR3: TGTGCCAGCAGTTACGGCGGGGCTAATGAAAAACTGTTTTTT. Its translation: CASSYGGANEKLFF.

This chain links TRBV6-2 or TRBV6-3 with TRBJ1-1; no firm D call. Germline V CDR1 and CDR2: MNHEY, SVGEGT. The CDR3 spans 13 residues. V was trimmed by 2 bases and J by 0 bases, leaving 4 bases between them. CDR3 sequence reads: CASSYRMNTEAFF. The CDR3, as DNA: TGTGCCAGCAGTTACAGAATGAACACTGAAGCTTTCTTT.

V is TRBV29-1 and J is TRBJ2-4, with 10 nucleotides matching TRBD2. V was clipped by 8 bases and J by 9 bases; unmatched bases: 22. The CDR3 runs to 17 residues. Germline CDR1 and CDR2: SQVTM and ANQGSEA. Written as DNA, the CDR3 is TGCAGCCTAACAACAACGGAAGCGGGAGGGTCCAAAGGCATTCAGTACTTC. Its translation is CSLTTTEAGGSKGIQYF.